What follows are 20 T cell receptor beta chains derived from one specimen sequenced in a study of shared clonotypes between healthy human individuals. The data were produced by immunoSEQ multiplex PCR, yet TCRdb's version contains in-frame clones alone and is incomplete. The data hold fewer than 150,000 clones, with about 67% observed a single time. Material: memory CD8+ T cells sorted from blood. Regarding subset: CD45RO+ cells pooled with CCR7-negative TemRA cells. All receptors derive from a woman aged 25 to 45 in good health.

The chain uses TRBV5-6 and TRBJ1-2; the D is unclear. The V and J ends lost 0 bases and 0 bases respectively, with 9 bases between them. The CDR3 extends over 15 amino acids. CDR1 is SGHDT and CDR2 is YYEEEE in the germline V gene. The CDR3 is CASSLGAASNYGYTF. CDR3 DNA: TGTGCCAGCAGCTTGGGTGCAGCATCTAACTATGGCTACACCTTC.

This sequence joins TRBV4-1 and TRBJ1-5; D is ambiguous. CDR1 and CDR2 (germline): MGHRA, YSYEKL. This CDR3 contains 15 residues. The ends were cut back, 7 bases at V and 0 bases at J, with 13 bases in the middle. CDR3 DNA: TGCGCCAGCACCTCGGCACATTTTAGCAATCAGCCCCAGCATTTT. It yields the protein CASTSAHFSNQPQHF.

Only one count was recorded for this clone. This likely came from a read error, as a far larger clone is one base away. The identical CDR3 is also encoded by other nucleotide sequences in the sample. This sequence joins TRBV7-6 and TRBJ1-1, with TRBD1 as a possible D gene (5 bases). CDR1 is SGHVS, CDR2 FNYEAQ, per germline. CDR3 length: 16 amino acids. In nucleotides, the CDR3 is TGTGCCAGCAGCTTCGTCCTGGGGGAGGGCATCTCTGAAGCGTTCTTT. It specifies CASSFVLGEGISEAFF.

This rearrangement joins TRBV4-1 to TRBJ2-5; tentatively, D is TRBD1 (6 bases). Germline CDR1 and CDR2: MGHRA and YSYEKL. The CDR3 runs to 12 residues. Trimming stripped 3 bases from V and 11 bases from J, with 13 bases between. The CDR3 spells CASSQGTGLQYF. The CDR3, as DNA: TGCGCCAGCAGCCAGGGAACAGGGCTGCAGTACTTC.

This rearrangement joins TRBV4-2 to TRBJ2-7, with 7 bases lining up with TRBD2. The ends lost 0 bases at V and 6 bases at J; junction bases unmatched: 8. Germline values: CDR1 LGHNA, CDR2 YNFKEQ. The CDR3 spans 15 residues. The CDR3, as DNA: TGTGCCAGCAGCCAAGAAGGTGGGAGGGCCAGCGAGCAGTACTTC. Translated, it gives CASSQEGGRASEQYF.

The chain is built from TRBV28 and TRBJ2-2; TRBD1 is a possible D gene (5 bases). The germline V gene encodes CDR1 MDHEN and CDR2 SYDVKM. Trimming cost V 7 bases and J 0 bases, with 12 bases left between them. This CDR3 has 15 residues. CDR3 amino acids: CASKLRQTNTGELFF. The CDR3 region has the DNA TGTGCCAGCAAGTTACGACAGACGAACACCGGGGAGCTGTTTTTT.

By its share, this clone is medium-sized. In DNA, the CDR3 is TGTGCCAGCAGCTTGAGGGGAACAGGAAACACCATATATTTT. The encoded protein is CASSLRGTGNTIYF. The chain combines TRBV7-8 with TRBJ1-3; maybe TRBD1 (5 bases). Germline CDR1 reads SGHVS; CDR2 reads FQNEAQ. This CDR3 is 14 amino acids long. V lost 3 bases, J lost 4 bases, and 10 bases lay in between.

The gene calls are TRBV28 and TRBJ1-4; 7 bases fit TRBD1. V was pared by 8 bases and J by 10 bases, with 10 bases of the junction left unmatched. Germline values: CDR1 MDHEN, CDR2 SYDVKM. The CDR3 length is 13 residues. CDR3 nucleotides: TGTGCCAGCTCGGAGACAGGGACAGTAAAACTGTTTTTT. Its translation: CASSETGTVKLFF.

The chain has TRBV11-2 and TRBJ2-7, with D uncertain. V was cut by 4 bases and J by 2 bases, with 21 bases left in between. From germline, CDR1 is SGHAT and CDR2 FQNNGV. This CDR3 spans 17 amino acids. The DNA for the CDR3 is TGTGCCAGCAGCTCCTTAAGTCAAGGGCGCCTAACCTACGAGCAGTACTTC. It encodes CASSSLSQGRLTYEQYF.

This sequence joins TRBV7-6 and TRBJ2-7; tentative D call: TRBD1 (6 bases). The CDR3 consists of 14 residues. V was clipped by 4 bases and J by 2 bases, with 12 bases between them. Germline V gene data show CDR1 as SGHVS and CDR2 as FNYEAQ. CDR3 bases: TGTGCCAGCAGCTACCGGACAGATCCCTACGAGCAGTACTTC. It is translated as CASSYRTDPYEQYF. Together with reference TRBV7-6 and TRBJ2-7, the CDR3 gives the full variable domain: GAGVSQSPRYKVTKRGQDVALRCDPISGHVSLYWYRQALGQGPEFLTYFNYEAQQDKSGLPNDRFSAERPEGSISTLTIQRTEQRDSAMYRCASSYRTDPYEQYFGPGTRLTVT.

The table lists this clone with a few counts. The chain joins TRBV27 to TRBJ2-5, with a weak D call TRBD1 (6 bases). The germline V gene encodes CDR1 MNHEY and CDR2 SMNVEV (reference sequence). The V gene lost 5 bases and the J gene lost 5 bases, with 18 bases spanning the gap. The CDR3 is made up of 15 amino acids. In DNA, the CDR3 is TGTGCCAGCAGTGCCACCCCCGACAGGATTGAGACCCAGTACTTC. Amino acid sequence: CASSATPDRIETQYF.

At least ten counts were recorded for this clone. The chain uses TRBV7-9 and TRBJ2-2; D not resolved. The ends were cut back, 10 bases at V and 0 bases at J, with 12 bases in the middle. Per germline, CDR1 SEHNR and CDR2 FQNEAQ (reference sequence). This CDR3 has 14 residues. DNA of the CDR3: TGTGCCACCCGACCCACTACGAACACCGGGGAGCTGTTTTTT. It translates to CATRPTTNTGELFF.

A single count supports this clone. The chain has TRBV6-1 and TRBJ2-3; 13 bases are shared with TRBD2. Germline V lookup: CDR1 MNHNS, CDR2 SASEGT. V lost 4 bases to trimming and J lost 4 bases; unmatched junction nucleotides: 5. The CDR3 length is 16 residues. CDR3 coding DNA: TGTGCCAGCAGTGGGACTAGCGGGAGTCTCGCAGATACGCAGTATTTT. The encoded protein is CASSGTSGSLADTQYF.

The chain joins TRBV5-5 to TRBJ2-7; D call uncertain. From germline, CDR1 is SGHKS and CDR2 YYEKEE (reference sequence). Trimming shortened V by 2 bases and J by 0 bases, and 9 bases separated the two germline ends. The CDR3 sequence is 14 residues long. The CDR3 DNA reads as TGTGCCAGCAGCTTTTATTATTTCTCCTACGAGCAGTACTTC. Protein: CASSFYYFSYEQYF.

The gene calls are TRBV2 and TRBJ2-2; D unresolved. Germline CDR1 SNHLY, CDR2 FYNNEI. The CDR3 extends over 14 amino acids. V was trimmed by 8 bases and J by 0 bases, leaving 10 bases between them. The CDR3 sequence is CASLPAPNTGELFF. The CDR3 region has the DNA TGTGCCAGCCTTCCCGCCCCGAACACCGGGGAGCTGTTTTTT.

This rearrangement joins TRBV14 to TRBJ2-5; no reliable D call. The CDR3 runs 11 residues. Germline V gene data show CDR1 as SGHDN and CDR2 as FVKESK. V was cut by 6 bases and J by 4 bases, with 6 bases left in between. The DNA for the CDR3 is TGTGCCAGCAGGATAGGAGAGACCCAGTACTTC. Protein product: CASRIGETQYF.

With respect to this clone: This sample includes further DNA sequences coding for the same CDR3. The chain recombines TRBV11-2 with TRBJ2-7; the D gene could be TRBD1 or TRBD2 (5 bases each). The CDR3 contains 15 residues. Trimming took 3 bases from V and 4 from J, leaving 16 bases between them. Germline CDR1 reads SGHAT; CDR2 reads FQNNGV. The CDR3 here is CASSLAPGPRYEQYF. As DNA, the CDR3 is TGTGCCAGCAGCTTGGCTCCGGGACCACGATACGAGCAGTACTTC.

DNA of the CDR3: TGTGCCAGCAGATCTAACGCCCTAGCAAAGAGCACAGATACGCAGTATTTT. Translating gives CASRSNALAKSTDTQYF. J is TRBJ2-3 and V is TRBV28; D might be TRBD2 (5 bases). V lost 6 bases to trimming and J lost 0 bases, with 19 bases between them. The germline gives CDR1 MDHEN, CDR2 SYDVKM. The CDR3 is 17 amino acids.

This clone appeared once. The rearrangement joins TRBV5-6 to TRBJ1-1; TRBD1 agrees at 9 bases. The CDR3 is made up of 14 amino acids. The V and J ends lost 4 bases and 3 bases, in that order; junction bases with no gene match: 4. The germline CDR1 and CDR2 sequences are SGHDT and YYEEEE. DNA of the CDR3: TGTGCCAGCAGCGGGACAGGGCTGGACACTGAAGCTTTCTTT. Translated, it gives CASSGTGLDTEAFF.

This rearrangement joins TRBV7-9 to TRBJ1-3; the D is unclear. CDR3 size: 13 residues. The V end was cut by 3 bases, the J end by 8 bases, with 11 bases between. Germline lookup yields CDR1 SEHNR and CDR2 FQNEAQ (reference sequence). CDR3 residues: CASSFNPGHTIYF. The CDR3, as DNA: TGTGCCAGCAGCTTTAACCCTGGTCACACCATATATTTT.